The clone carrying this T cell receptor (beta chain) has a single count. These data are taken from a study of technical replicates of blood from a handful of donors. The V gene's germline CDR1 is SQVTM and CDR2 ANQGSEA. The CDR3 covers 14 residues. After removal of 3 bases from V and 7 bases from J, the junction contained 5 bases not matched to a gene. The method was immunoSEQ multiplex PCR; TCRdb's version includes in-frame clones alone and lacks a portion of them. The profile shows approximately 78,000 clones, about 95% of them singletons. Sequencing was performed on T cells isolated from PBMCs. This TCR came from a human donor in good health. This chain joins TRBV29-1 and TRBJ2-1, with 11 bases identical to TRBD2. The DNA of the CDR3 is TGCAGCGTTGATAGCGGGAGGGGGTGGAATGAGCAGTTCTTC. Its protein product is CSVDSGRGWNEQFF.